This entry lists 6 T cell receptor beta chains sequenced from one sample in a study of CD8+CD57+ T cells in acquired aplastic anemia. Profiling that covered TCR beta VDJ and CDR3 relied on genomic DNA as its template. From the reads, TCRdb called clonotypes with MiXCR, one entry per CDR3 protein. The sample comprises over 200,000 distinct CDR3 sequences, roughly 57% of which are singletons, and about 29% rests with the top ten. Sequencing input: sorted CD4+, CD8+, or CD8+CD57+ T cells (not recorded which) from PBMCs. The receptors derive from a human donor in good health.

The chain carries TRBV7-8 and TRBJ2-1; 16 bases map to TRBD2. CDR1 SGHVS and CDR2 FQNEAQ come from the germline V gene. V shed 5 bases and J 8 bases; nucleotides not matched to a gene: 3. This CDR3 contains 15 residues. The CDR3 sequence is CASSPGLAGGYEQFF. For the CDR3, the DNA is TGTGCCAGCAGCCCGGGACTAGCGGGAGGGTATGAGCAGTTCTTC.

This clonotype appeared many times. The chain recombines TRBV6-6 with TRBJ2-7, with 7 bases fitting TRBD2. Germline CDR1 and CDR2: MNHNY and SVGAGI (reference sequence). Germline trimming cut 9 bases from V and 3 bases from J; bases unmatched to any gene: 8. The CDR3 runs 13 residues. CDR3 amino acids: CASTAGGFYEQYF. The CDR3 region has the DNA TGTGCCAGTACAGCCGGGGGGTTCTACGAGCAGTACTTC.

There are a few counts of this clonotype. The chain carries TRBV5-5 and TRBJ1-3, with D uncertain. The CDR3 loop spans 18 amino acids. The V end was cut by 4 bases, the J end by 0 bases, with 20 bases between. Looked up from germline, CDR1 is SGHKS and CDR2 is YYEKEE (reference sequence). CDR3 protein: CASSPWAAEDHSGNTIYF. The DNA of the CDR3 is TGTGCCAGCAGCCCCTGGGCTGCAGAAGACCACTCTGGAAACACCATATATTTT.

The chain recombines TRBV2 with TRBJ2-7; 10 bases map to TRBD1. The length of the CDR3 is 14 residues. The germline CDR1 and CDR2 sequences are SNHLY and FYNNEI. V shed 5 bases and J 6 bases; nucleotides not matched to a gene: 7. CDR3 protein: CASSPDRGHLEQYF. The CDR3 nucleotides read TGTGCCAGCAGTCCAGACAGGGGGCATCTCGAGCAGTACTTC.

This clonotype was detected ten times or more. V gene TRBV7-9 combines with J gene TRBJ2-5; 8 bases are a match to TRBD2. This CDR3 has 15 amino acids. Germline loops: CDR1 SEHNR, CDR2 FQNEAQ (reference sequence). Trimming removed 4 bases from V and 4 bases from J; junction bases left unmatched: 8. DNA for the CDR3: TGTGCCAGCAGCTCTACTAGCGGCCCGTTAGAGACCCAGTACTTC. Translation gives CASSSTSGPLETQYF.

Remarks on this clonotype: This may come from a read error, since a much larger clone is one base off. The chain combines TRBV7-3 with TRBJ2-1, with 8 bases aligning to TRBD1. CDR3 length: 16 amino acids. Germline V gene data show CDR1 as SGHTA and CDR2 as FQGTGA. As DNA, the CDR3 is TGCGCCAGAAGCCAATTACCGGGACAGGTGGACAATGAGCAGTTCTTC. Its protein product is CARSQLPGQVDNEQFF.